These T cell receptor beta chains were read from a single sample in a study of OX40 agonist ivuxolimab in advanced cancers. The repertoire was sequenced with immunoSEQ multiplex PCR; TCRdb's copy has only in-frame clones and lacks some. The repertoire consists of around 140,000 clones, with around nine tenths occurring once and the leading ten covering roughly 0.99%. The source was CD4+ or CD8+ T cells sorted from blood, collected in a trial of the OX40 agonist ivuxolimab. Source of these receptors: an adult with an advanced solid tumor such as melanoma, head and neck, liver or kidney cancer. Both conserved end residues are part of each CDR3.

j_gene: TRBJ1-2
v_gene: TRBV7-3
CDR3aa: CASSLNGQGDGYTF

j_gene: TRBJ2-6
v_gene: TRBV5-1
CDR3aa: CASSLERAPVLTF

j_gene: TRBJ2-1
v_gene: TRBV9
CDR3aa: CASRGGVGTYNEQFF

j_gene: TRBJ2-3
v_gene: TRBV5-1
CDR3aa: CASSSPGSRGDTQYF

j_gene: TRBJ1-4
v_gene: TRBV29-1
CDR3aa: CSVKTPGDRGLEKLFF

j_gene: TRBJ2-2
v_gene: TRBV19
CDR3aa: CASIRRTGPNTGELFF

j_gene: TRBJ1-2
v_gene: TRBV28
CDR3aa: CASSFQDPTYGYTF

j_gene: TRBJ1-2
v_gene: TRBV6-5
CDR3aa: CASAITGADYGYTF

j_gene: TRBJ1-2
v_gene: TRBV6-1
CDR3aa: CASSEGTGLVYGYTF

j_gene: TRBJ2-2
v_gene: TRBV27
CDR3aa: CASSFGAGELFF

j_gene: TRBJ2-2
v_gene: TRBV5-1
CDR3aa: CASSLVASGELFF

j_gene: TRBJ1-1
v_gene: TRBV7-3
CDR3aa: CASSLQANTEAFF

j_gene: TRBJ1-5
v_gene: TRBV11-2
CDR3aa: CASSSGIQPQHF

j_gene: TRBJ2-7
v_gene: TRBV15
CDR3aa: CATSGASSGPRSYEQYF

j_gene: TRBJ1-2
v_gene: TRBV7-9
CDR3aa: CASSRGTNYGYTF

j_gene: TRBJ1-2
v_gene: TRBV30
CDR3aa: CAWDLGGGDSYGYTF

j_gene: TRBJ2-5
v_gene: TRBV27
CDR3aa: CASSYLRQGMGETQYF

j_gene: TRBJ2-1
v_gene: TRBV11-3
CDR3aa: CASSLALAGPNEQFF

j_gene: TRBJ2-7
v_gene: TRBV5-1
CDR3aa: CASSFSGSSSYEQYF

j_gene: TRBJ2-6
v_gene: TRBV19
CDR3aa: CASISLTGKGSGANVLTF

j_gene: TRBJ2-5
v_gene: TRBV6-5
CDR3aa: CASSYSTGARETQYF

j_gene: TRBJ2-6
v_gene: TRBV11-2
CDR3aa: CASSPIWAGANVLTF

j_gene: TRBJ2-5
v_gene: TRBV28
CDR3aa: CASSFTKGISSQETQYF

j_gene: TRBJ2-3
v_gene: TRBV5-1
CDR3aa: CASSLVFSGSTDTQYF

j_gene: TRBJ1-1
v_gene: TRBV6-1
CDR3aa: CASSEGYGNTEAFF

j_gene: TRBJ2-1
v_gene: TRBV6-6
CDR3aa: CASSSSGNDYNEQFF

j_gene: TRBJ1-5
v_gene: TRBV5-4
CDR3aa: CASSLDSNQPQHF

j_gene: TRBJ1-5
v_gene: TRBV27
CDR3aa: CASRTGQGSNQPQHF

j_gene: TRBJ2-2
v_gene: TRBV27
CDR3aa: CASSPTGRNTGELFF

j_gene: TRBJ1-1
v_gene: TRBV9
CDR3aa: CASSVVTPGGDTEAFF

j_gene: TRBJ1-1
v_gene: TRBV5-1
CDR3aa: CASSSRTGGGTEAFF

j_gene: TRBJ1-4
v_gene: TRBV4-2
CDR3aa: CASSQGATMTTNEKLFF

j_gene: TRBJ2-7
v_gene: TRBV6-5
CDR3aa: CASSYSGQDYEQYF

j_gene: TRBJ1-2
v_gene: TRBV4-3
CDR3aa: CASSQGPLANYGYTF

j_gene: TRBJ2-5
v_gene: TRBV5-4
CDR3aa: CASSLDRQETQYF

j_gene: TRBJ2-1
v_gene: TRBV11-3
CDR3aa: CASSLGAALGEQFF

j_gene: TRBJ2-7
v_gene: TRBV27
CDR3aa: CASKKSGSSYEQYF

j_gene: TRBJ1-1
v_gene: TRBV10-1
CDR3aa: CASSFYRGGTEAFF

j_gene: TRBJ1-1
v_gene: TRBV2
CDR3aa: CASTTGAGGGAFF

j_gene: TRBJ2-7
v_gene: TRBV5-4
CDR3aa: CASSRDREGEQYF

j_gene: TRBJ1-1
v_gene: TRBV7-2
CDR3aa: CASSITGFTEAFF

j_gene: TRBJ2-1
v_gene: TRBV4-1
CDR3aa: CASSQVSGTSLFF

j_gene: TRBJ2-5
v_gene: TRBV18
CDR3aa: CASSRGTRETQYF

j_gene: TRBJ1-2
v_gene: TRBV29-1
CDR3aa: CSVDSQGLGDTF